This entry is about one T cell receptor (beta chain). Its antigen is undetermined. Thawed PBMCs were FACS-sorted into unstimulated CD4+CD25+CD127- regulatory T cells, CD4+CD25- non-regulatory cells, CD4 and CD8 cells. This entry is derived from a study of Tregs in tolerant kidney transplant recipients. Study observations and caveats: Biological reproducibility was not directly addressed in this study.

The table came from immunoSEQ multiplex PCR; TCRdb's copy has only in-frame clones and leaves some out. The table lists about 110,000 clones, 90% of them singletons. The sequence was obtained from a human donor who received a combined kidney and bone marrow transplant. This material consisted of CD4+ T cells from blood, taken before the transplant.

CDR3 sequence reads: CAISESKGGGGTEAFF. DNA of the CDR3: TGTGCCATCAGTGAGTCGAAAGGTGGGGGAGGCACTGAAGCTTTCTTT. The rearrangement links TRBV10-3 to TRBJ1-1, with D possibly being TRBD1 (5 bases). V was clipped by 0 bases and J by 4 bases, with 15 bases between them. This CDR3 is built from 16 residues. Germline values: CDR1 ENHRY, CDR2 SYGVKD.